Listed here are 25 T cell receptor beta chains from one sample, sequenced in a study of blood T cell repertoires in COVID-19. The protocol was immunoSEQ multiplex PCR, while the TCRdb copy is restricted to in-frame clones and leaves out a portion. Of 130,000 to 150,000 clones in the sample, approximately 80% are singletons; the top ten hold roughly 2.9%. Input material: peripheral blood. These receptor sequences come from a woman between 35 and 50 years old with active or convalescent COVID-19.

The V and J genes are TRBV18 and TRBJ1-5; a possible D gene is TRBD1 (5 bases). Germline V lookup: CDR1 KGHSH, CDR2 LQKENI. The CDR3 runs 16 residues. V dropped 6 bases and J dropped 0 bases, with 15 bases sitting between them. The CDR3 loop is CASSTTVGASNQPQHF. CDR3 nucleotide sequence: TGTGCCAGCTCCACGACAGTAGGGGCTAGCAATCAGCCCCAGCATTTT.

In its sample, this clone was seen once. The V gene is TRBV6-5, the J gene TRBJ1-4; possible D gene TRBD1, 6 bases. V was cut by 6 bases and J by 7 bases, with 18 bases left in between. The germline V gene has CDR1 MNHEY and CDR2 SVGAGI. This CDR3 is built from 15 residues. DNA for the CDR3: TGTGCCAGCAGCCGGACAACAGGGTTGGGTGAAAAACTGTTTTTT. Protein product: CASSRTTGLGEKLFF.

The chain links TRBV28 to TRBJ1-6; 12 nucleotides agree with TRBD1. Per the germline V gene, CDR1 is MDHEN and CDR2 is SYDVKM. This CDR3 has 16 amino acids. V shed 3 bases, J shed 7 bases, and the junction held 4 bases outside the gene matches. As DNA, the CDR3 is TGTGCCAGCAGTTTTTCGGGACAGGGGGCGAATTCACCCCTCCACTTT. Its protein is CASSFSGQGANSPLHF.

The chain combines TRBV19 with TRBJ2-1, with TRBD2 identical over 8 bases. The V gene end was trimmed by 5 bases and the J gene end by 12 bases; junction bases not matched to a gene: 6. This CDR3 region has 12 residues. CDR1 is LNHDA and CDR2 is SQIVND in the germline V gene (reference sequence). In DNA form, the CDR3 reads TGTGCCAGTAGTCATGGAGCGGGGGTGCAGTTCTTC. This codes for CASSHGAGVQFF. The variable domain in full, completed from reference TRBV19 and TRBJ2-1, reads DGGITQSPKYLFRKEGQNVTLSCEQNLNHDAMYWYRQDPGQGLRLIYYSQIVNDFQKGDIAEGYSVSREKKESFPLTVTSAQKNPTAFYLCASSHGAGVQFFGPGTRLTVL.

The chain carries TRBV19 and TRBJ1-2; D is uncertain. Germline V gene sequence: CDR1 LNHDA, CDR2 SQIVND (reference sequence). This CDR3 region has 12 residues. The germline V and J ends were trimmed by 4 bases and 4 bases, with 7 bases remaining between them. This chain's CDR3 is CASSSQAYGYTF. The CDR3 bases are TGTGCCAGTAGTAGTCAGGCCTATGGCTACACCTTC.

This clone turned up a few times. The gene calls are TRBV29-1 and TRBJ2-7; TRBD2 agrees at 11 bases. V dropped 6 bases and J dropped 6; count of bases not matched to a gene: 13. This CDR3 is 15 amino acids long. From germline, CDR1 is SQVTM and CDR2 ANQGSEA. The CDR3: CSVAGHSGRAGEQYF. The DNA for the CDR3 is TGCAGCGTGGCGGGTCATAGCGGGAGGGCCGGCGAGCAGTACTTC.

The genes are TRBV7-8 and TRBJ1-5; TRBD1 aligns across 8 bases. Germline V lookup: CDR1 SGHVS, CDR2 FQNEAQ. CDR3 length equals 13 residues. J gave up 9 bases and V 4 bases, and 5 bases lay outside the gene matches. The CDR3 DNA reads TGTGCCAGCAGCTCGGACAGGGTAGTGCCCCAGCATTTT. This gives the protein CASSSDRVVPQHF.

CDR3 bases: TGTGCCAGTAGTATACAGGCGAACGGCAATCAGCCCCAGCATTTT. Protein product: CASSIQANGNQPQHF. The chain links TRBV19 to TRBJ1-5; D remains ambiguous. V lost 2 bases, J lost 2 bases, and 10 bases lay in between. In germline, CDR1 is LNHDA, CDR2 SQIVND (reference sequence). The CDR3 is 15 residues long.

The chain carries TRBV28 and TRBJ2-6; 9 bases are shared with TRBD1. CDR3 length equals 16 residues. Trimming cost V 5 bases and J 2 bases; bases outside gene matches: 4. Germline-derived CDR1 and CDR2 are MDHEN and SYDVKM. CDR3 protein: CASSPNRGPGANVLTF. CDR3 coding DNA: TGTGCCAGCAGTCCTAACAGGGGGCCTGGGGCCAACGTCCTGACTTTC.

V is TRBV3-1 (or the pseudogene TRBV3-2) and J is TRBJ1-2; 10 nucleotides agree with TRBD1. V shed 3 bases and J 5 bases; nucleotides not matched to a gene: 6. The length of the CDR3 is 15 residues. The V gene's germline CDR1 is LGHDT and CDR2 YNNKEL (reference sequence). CDR3 sequence (DNA): TGTGCCAGCAGCCACCGACAGGGGGCGAGGTATGGCTACACCTTC. Translation gives CASSHRQGARYGYTF.

The rearrangement links TRBV7-9 to TRBJ1-2; D remains ambiguous. Germline V gene sequence: CDR1 SEHNR, CDR2 FQNEAQ (reference sequence). Trimming took 5 bases from V and 4 from J, leaving 11 bases between them. This CDR3 comprises 13 residues. CDR3 protein: CASSPRGLYGYTF. CDR3 sequence (DNA): TGTGCCAGCAGCCCCCGGGGTCTCTATGGCTACACCTTC.

The chain is built from TRBV2 and TRBJ1-5, with D possibly being TRBD1 (5 bases). This CDR3 region has 12 residues. The germline CDR1 and CDR2 sequences are SNHLY and FYNNEI. The V end was cut by 8 bases, the J end by 6 bases, with 11 bases between. The CDR3 region is CASGQGGQPQHF. DNA for the CDR3: TGTGCCAGCGGGCAGGGCGGTCAGCCCCAGCATTTT.

The chain couples TRBV28 to TRBJ1-5; D is possibly TRBD1 (6 bases). Germline CDR1 is MDHEN and CDR2 is SYDVKM. V was shortened by 3 bases and J by 0 bases, with 15 bases between the two germline ends. This CDR3 spans 17 amino acids. The CDR3 bases are TGTGCCAGCAGTTTCACCGGGACAAGGATTAGCAATCAGCCCCAGCATTTT. It specifies CASSFTGTRISNQPQHF.

A single count supports this clone. The genes are TRBV7-9 and TRBJ1-5, with no clear D. The germline V gene encodes CDR1 SEHNR and CDR2 FQNEAQ (reference sequence). Between the trimmed V and J ends, which lost 3 bases and 7 bases, there was a span of 10 bases. This CDR3 is built from 13 residues. The CDR3 region is CASSFIMGQPQHF. The CDR3 DNA sequence: TGTGCCAGCAGCTTCATTATGGGCCAGCCCCAGCATTTT.

This clone was seen a single time. The V call is TRBV15, the J call TRBJ2-3, with TRBD1 identical over 9 bases. The CDR3 length is 16 residues. V was clipped by 1 base and J by 4 bases; unmatched bases: 6. CDR1 and CDR2 from the germline V gene are LNHNV and YYDKDF (reference sequence). CDR3 sequence: CATSRGDRGNADTQYF. The CDR3 nucleotides read TGTGCCACCAGCAGAGGTGACAGGGGGAACGCAGATACGCAGTATTTT.

The chain links TRBV27 to TRBJ1-5, with a tentative D call TRBD1 (6 bases). The CDR3 extends over 14 amino acids. Germline lookup yields CDR1 MNHEY and CDR2 SMNVEV (reference sequence). V gave up 5 bases and J gave up 5 bases, with 13 bases separating them. The CDR3, as DNA: TGTGCCAGCAGTACAGGGTTAAGGGATCAGCCCCAGCATTTT. Its translation: CASSTGLRDQPQHF.

This clone is a singleton in its sample. CDR3 region: CASSRGTVQETQYF. The CDR3 DNA reads as TGTGCCAGCTCCCGGGGGACGGTCCAAGAGACCCAGTACTTC. The rearrangement joins TRBV18 to TRBJ2-5; D is possibly TRBD2 (6 bases). This CDR3 has 14 residues. V shed 6 bases and J shed 1 base, with 12 bases lying between them. Germline lookup yields CDR1 KGHSH and CDR2 LQKENI.

This clone came up once. CDR3 in amino acids: CASKAGPWNTEAFF. The CDR3 nucleotides are TGTGCCAGCAAAGCGGGACCCTGGAACACTGAAGCTTTCTTT. The chain recombines TRBV2 with TRBJ1-1; a weak D match, TRBD1 (5 bases). Trimming took off 7 bases at V and 1 base at J, with 13 bases between the two ends. The germline CDR1 and CDR2 sequences are SNHLY and FYNNEI. The CDR3 is 14 amino acids.

This rearrangement joins TRBV11-2 to TRBJ2-7, with TRBD1 matching 7 bases. V lost 5 bases to trimming and J lost 2 bases; unmatched junction nucleotides: 6. The CDR3 has 14 residues. Germline loops: CDR1 SGHAT, CDR2 FQNNGV. The CDR3 loop is CASSARQGTYEQYF. The DNA of the CDR3 is TGTGCCAGCAGCGCCCGACAGGGCACCTACGAGCAGTACTTC.

The chain links TRBV3-1 (or the pseudogene TRBV3-2) to TRBJ1-2; D uncertain. CDR3 length equals 13 residues. Trimming removed 4 bases from V and 7 bases from J, with 13 bases in between. Germline-derived CDR1 and CDR2 are LGHDT and YNNKEL (reference sequence). CDR3 residues: CASSPPGFGGYTF. CDR3 nucleotides: TGTGCCAGCAGCCCCCCCGGGTTCGGTGGCTACACCTTC.

V and J are TRBV9 and TRBJ2-5; TRBD2 aligns across 11 bases. The CDR3 consists of 15 residues. Germline CDR1 is SGDLS and CDR2 is YYNGEE. V lost 0 bases and J lost 5; bases outside the gene matches: 3. CDR3 in DNA: TGTGCCAGCAGCGTAGTAACTAGCGGGAGTGAGACCCAGTACTTC. Translated: CASSVVTSGSETQYF.

The J gene is TRBJ1-4, the V gene TRBV4-3; tentative D call: TRBD1 (5 bases). V was pared by 1 base and J by 8 bases, with 17 bases between. Germline V gene lookup returns CDR1 LGHNA and CDR2 YSLEER. The CDR3 loop spans 16 amino acids. The CDR3 region has the DNA TGCGCCAGCAGCCAAGTTTCATCCAGGGTAGGCGAAAAACTGTTTTTT. Amino acids: CASSQVSSRVGEKLFF.

The chain carries TRBV28 and TRBJ2-5, with D possibly being TRBD2 (6 bases). Germline V gives CDR1 MDHEN, CDR2 SYDVKM. Trimming left V 2 bases short and J 1 base short, with 14 bases between. The CDR3 consists of 16 residues. The CDR3: CASSLPRVGGQETQYF. The CDR3 DNA reads as TGTGCCAGCAGTTTACCCCGGGTGGGGGGCCAAGAGACCCAGTACTTC. Full variable domain (missing parts from reference TRBV28 and TRBJ2-5): DVKVTQSSRYLVKRTGEKVFLECVQDMDHENMFWYRQDPGLGLRLIYFSYDVKMKEKGDIPEGYSVSREKKERFSLILESASTNQTSMYLCASSLPRVGGQETQYFGPGTRLLVL.

This chain joins TRBV19 and TRBJ1-1; D might be TRBD1 (5 bases). This CDR3 is built from 15 residues. From germline, CDR1 is LNHDA and CDR2 SQIVND (reference sequence). Trimming removed 2 bases at V and 6 bases at J, with 16 bases between. The CDR3 reads CASSIRWQAGAEAFF. CDR3 DNA: TGTGCCAGTAGTATAAGGTGGCAGGCGGGGGCTGAAGCTTTCTTT.

The chain has TRBV3-1 (or the pseudogene TRBV3-2) and TRBJ1-6; the D is unclear. V lost 1 base, J lost 0 bases, and 7 bases lay in between. CDR3 length equals 16 residues. The germline gives CDR1 LGHDT, CDR2 YNNKEL (reference sequence). The CDR3 DNA is TGTGCCAGCAGCCAAGTAGGAGGCTCCTATAATTCACCCCTCCACTTT. Amino acid sequence: CASSQVGGSYNSPLHF.